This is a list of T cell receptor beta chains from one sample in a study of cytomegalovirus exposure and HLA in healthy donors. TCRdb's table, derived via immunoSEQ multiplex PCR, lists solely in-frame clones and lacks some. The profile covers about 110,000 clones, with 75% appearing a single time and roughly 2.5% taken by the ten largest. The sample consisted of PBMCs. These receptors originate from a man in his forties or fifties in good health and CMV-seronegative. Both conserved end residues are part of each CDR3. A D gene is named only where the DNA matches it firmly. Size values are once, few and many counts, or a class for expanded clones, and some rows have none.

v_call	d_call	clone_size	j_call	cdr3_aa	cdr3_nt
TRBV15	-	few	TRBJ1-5	CATSRELAGNQPQHF	TGTGCCACCAGCAGGGAACTTGCAGGGAATCAGCCCCAGCATTTT
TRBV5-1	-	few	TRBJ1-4	CASSLEGRPIEKLFF	TGCGCCAGCAGCTTGGAGGGGCGACCAATTGAAAAACTGTTTTTT
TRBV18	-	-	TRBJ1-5	CASSRTALDPQHF	TGTGCCAGCTCTCGGACAGCGCTAGATCCCCAGCATTTT
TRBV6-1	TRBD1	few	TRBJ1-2	CASSERDRGSYTF	TGTGCCAGCAGTGAACGGGACAGGGGAAGCTACACCTTC
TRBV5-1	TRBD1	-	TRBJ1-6	CASSEGAGSNSPLHF	TGCGCCAGCAGCGAGGGGGCAGGGTCTAATTCACCCCTCCACTTT
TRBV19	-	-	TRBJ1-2	CASSRLTSYDGYTF	TGTGCCAGTAGTAGATTGACAAGTTATGATGGCTACACCTTC
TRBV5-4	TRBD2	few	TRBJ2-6	CASSRGLAGGRPGANVLTF	TGTGCCAGCAGCCGGGGACTAGCGGGGGGCAGGCCTGGGGCCAACGTCCTGACTTTC
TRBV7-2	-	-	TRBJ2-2	CASSPGVAGTTGELFF	TGTGCCAGCAGCCCCGGGGTAGCCGGAACGACCGGGGAGCTGTTTTTT
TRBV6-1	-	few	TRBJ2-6	CASSVFEGSSSGANVLTF	TGTGCCAGCAGTGTTTTTGAGGGTTCAAGCTCTGGGGCCAACGTCCTGACTTTC
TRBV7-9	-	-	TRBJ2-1	CASSLGLRDNEQFF	TGTGCCAGCAGCTTAGGGCTTCGGGACAATGAGCAGTTCTTC
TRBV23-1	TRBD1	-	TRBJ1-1	CASSHGRGSHTEAFF	TGCGCCAGCAGTCATGGCAGGGGGAGTCACACTGAAGCTTTCTTT
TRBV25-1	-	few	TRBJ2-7	CASSGDRGSRVYEQYF	TGTGCCAGCAGTGGAGATCGCGGGTCGAGGGTGTACGAGCAGTACTTC
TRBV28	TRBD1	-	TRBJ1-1	CASGIPGQGGRTEAFF	TGTGCCAGTGGGATCCCGGGACAGGGAGGACGTACTGAAGCTTTCTTT
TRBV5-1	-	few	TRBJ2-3	CASSLAGSGQYF	TGCGCCAGCAGCTTGGCGGGAAGTGGGCAGTATTTT
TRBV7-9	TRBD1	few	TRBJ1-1	CASSLAAGGNTEAFF	TGTGCCAGCAGCTTAGCAGCAGGGGGCAACACTGAAGCTTTCTTT
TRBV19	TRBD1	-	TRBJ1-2	CASKDGQGIYGYTF	TGTGCCAGTAAAGATGGACAGGGGATCTATGGCTACACCTTC
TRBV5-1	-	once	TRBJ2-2	CASSAGPAGELFF	TGCGCCAGCAGCGCCGGTCCTGCCGGGGAGCTGTTTTTT
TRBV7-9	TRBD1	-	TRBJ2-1	CASSKTGATYNEQFF	TGTGCCAGCAGTAAGACAGGGGCCACCTACAATGAGCAGTTCTTC
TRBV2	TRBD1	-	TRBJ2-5	CASRPGTGGSGPETQYF	TGTGCCAGCAGACCCGGGACAGGGGGCTCGGGTCCGGAGACCCAGTACTTC
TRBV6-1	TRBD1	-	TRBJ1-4	CASSGPGQGFEKLFF	TGTGCCAGCAGTGGACCGGGACAGGGGTTTGAAAAACTGTTTTTT
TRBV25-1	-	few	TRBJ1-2	CASSGTRGGYTF	TGTGCCAGCAGTGGAACCAGAGGTGGCTACACCTTC
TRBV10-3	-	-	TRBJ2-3	CATGGGTDTQYF	TGTGCCACCGGCGGGGGCACAGATACGCAGTATTTT
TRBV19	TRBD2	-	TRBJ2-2	CASSYLAGGNTGELFF	TGTGCCAGTAGTTACCTAGCGGGGGGTAACACCGGGGAGCTGTTTTTT
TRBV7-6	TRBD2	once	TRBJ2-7	CASSLAGGSYEQYF	TGTGCCAGCAGCTTAGCCGGGGGGTCATACGAGCAGTACTTC
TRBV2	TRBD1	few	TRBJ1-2	CASREGTGNGYTF	TGTGCCAGCAGGGAGGGGACAGGGAATGGCTACACCTTC
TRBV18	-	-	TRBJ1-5	CASSPLGGSDLPQHF	TGTGCCAGCTCACCACTTGGAGGGTCGGATTTGCCCCAGCATTTT
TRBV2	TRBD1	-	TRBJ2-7	CASSIEPAGTAYEQYF	TGTGCCAGCAGTATAGAGCCAGCCGGGACAGCATACGAGCAGTACTTC
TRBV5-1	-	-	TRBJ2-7	CASSSNLQGGSSYEQYF	TGCGCCAGCAGCTCCAATCTCCAGGGGGGATCATCCTACGAGCAGTACTTC
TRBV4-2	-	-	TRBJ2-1	CASSPAGSRDNEQFF	TGTGCCAGCAGCCCAGCGGGTAGTAGGGACAATGAGCAGTTCTTC
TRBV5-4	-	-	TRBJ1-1	CASSLAGGNMNTEAFF	TGTGCCAGCAGCTTGGCGGGGGGCAACATGAACACTGAAGCTTTCTTT
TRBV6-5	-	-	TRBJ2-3	CASGRGTDTQYF	TGTGCCAGCGGGCGAGGCACAGATACGCAGTATTTT
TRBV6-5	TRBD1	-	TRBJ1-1	CASSSTGGGAFF	TGTGCCAGCAGTTCCACAGGGGGTGGAGCTTTCTTT
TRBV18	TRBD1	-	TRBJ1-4	CASSPPGQGLFF	TGTGCCAGCTCACCTCCCGGACAGGGACTGTTTTTT
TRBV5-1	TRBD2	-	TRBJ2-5	CASSGLAGANQETQYF	TGCGCCAGCAGCGGGCTAGCGGGGGCGAACCAAGAGACCCAGTACTTC
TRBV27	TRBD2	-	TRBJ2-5	CASSLSSGVQETQYF	TGTGCCAGCAGTTTATCCAGCGGGGTTCAGGAGACCCAGTACTTC
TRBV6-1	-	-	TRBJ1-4	CASSEARAGLGEKLFF	TGTGCCAGCAGTGAAGCGCGGGCAGGTTTGGGTGAAAAACTGTTTTTT
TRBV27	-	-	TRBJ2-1	CASSLYLAGHEQFF	TGTGCCAGCAGTTTATACCTAGCTGGCCATGAGCAGTTCTTC
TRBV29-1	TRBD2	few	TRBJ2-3	CSVHTAGNTDTQYF	TGCAGCGTTCATACAGCGGGGAACACAGATACGCAGTATTTT
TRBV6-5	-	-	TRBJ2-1	CASSYSPGSSYNEQFF	TGTGCCAGCAGTTACTCTCCAGGTAGCTCCTACAATGAGCAGTTCTTC
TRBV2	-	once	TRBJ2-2	CASHNGGTGELFF	TGTGCCAGCCATAACGGGGGCACCGGGGAGCTGTTTTTT
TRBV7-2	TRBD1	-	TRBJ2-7	CASSLEIYRGLYEQYF	TGTGCCAGCAGCTTAGAGATTTACAGGGGGCTTTACGAGCAGTACTTC
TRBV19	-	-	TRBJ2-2	CASTQRGDTGELFF	TGTGCCAGTACCCAGCGTGGCGACACCGGGGAGCTGTTTTTT
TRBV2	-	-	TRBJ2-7	CASSGSREQYF	TGTGCCAGCTCAGGAAGTAGGGAGCAGTACTTC
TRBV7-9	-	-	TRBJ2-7	CASSSEAEQYF	TGTGCCAGCAGCTCTGAGGCCGAGCAGTACTTC
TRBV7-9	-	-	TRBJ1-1	CASSLTGGTEAFF	TGTGCCAGCAGCTTGACAGGTGGGACTGAAGCTTTCTTT
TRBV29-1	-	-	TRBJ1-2	CSVRGMSYGYTF	TGCAGCGTTCGAGGGATGAGCTATGGCTACACCTTC
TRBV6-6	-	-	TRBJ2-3	CASSLTRSTDTQYF	TGTGCCAGCAGCCTGACTAGGAGCACAGATACGCAGTATTTT
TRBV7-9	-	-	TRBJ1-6	CASSLTGERPLHF	TGTGCCAGCAGCTTAACCGGGGAAAGGCCCCTCCACTTT
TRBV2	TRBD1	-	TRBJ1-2	CASRPDRGDYGYTF	TGTGCCAGCAGACCGGACAGGGGCGATTATGGCTACACCTTC
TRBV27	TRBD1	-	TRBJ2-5	CASSSPGQAGQETQYF	TGTGCCAGCAGCTCACCAGGACAGGCGGGCCAAGAGACCCAGTACTTC
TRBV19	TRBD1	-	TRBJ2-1	CASSSLSGTGTYNEQFF	TGTGCCAGTAGTTCTTTATCCGGGACAGGGACCTACAATGAGCAGTTCTTC
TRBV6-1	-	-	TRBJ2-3	CASSADTDTQYF	TGTGCCAGCAGCGCAGACACAGATACGCAGTATTTT
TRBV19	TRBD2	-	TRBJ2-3	CASRPGTSGGYTDTQYF	TGTGCCAGTAGGCCCGGGACTAGCGGGGGGTACACAGATACGCAGTATTTT
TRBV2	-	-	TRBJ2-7	CASSGGDRSSYEQYF	TGTGCCAGCAGTGGGGGTGACAGAAGCTCCTACGAGCAGTACTTC
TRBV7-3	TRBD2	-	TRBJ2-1	CASSLTGGGSVTYNEQFF	TGTGCCAGCAGCTTAACTGGCGGGGGGTCCGTTACCTACAATGAGCAGTTCTTC
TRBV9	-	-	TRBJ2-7	CASSANGYEQYF	TGTGCCAGCAGCGCAAACGGGTACGAGCAGTACTTC